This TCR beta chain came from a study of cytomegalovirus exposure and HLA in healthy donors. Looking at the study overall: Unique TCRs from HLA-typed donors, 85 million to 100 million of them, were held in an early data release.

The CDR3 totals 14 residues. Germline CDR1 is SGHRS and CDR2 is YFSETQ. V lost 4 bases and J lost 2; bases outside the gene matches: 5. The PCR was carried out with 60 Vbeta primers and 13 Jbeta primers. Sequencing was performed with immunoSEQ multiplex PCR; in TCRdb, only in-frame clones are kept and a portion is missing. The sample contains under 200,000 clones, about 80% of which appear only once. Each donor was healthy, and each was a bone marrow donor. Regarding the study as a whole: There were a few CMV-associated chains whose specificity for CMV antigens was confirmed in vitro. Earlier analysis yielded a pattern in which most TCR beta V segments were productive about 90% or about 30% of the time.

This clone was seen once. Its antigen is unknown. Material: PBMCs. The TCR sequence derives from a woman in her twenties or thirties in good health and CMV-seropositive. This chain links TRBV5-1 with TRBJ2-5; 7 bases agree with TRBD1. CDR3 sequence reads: CASSRDSQQETQYF. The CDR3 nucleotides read TGCGCCAGCAGCAGGGACAGCCAACAAGAGACCCAGTACTTC.